These 29 T cell receptor beta chains were sequenced from one sample in a study of shared clonotypes between healthy human individuals. Naive CD8 isolation took CD45RO-negative cells positively selected for CCR7 and excluded terminally differentiated effector memory CD45RA+ cells. The data were produced by immunoSEQ multiplex PCR, yet TCRdb's version contains in-frame clones alone and is incomplete. Of around 2,000,000 clones in the sample, roughly 95% are singletons; the top ten hold 1% to 1.3%. Sequencing was carried out using naive CD8+ T cells sorted from blood. Receptors were obtained from a man aged 18 to 29 in good health.

This clone has only one observation. In DNA, the CDR3 is TGTGCCAGCAGTTTGATGTCCGGGACCACGACTTACAATGAGCAGTTCTTC. This sequence encodes CASSLMSGTTTYNEQFF. The chain recombines TRBV2 with TRBJ2-1; D possibly matches TRBD1 or TRBD2 (5 bases each). This CDR3 has 17 residues. Germline CDR1 is SNHLY and CDR2 is FYNNEI. The V gene lost 5 bases and the J gene lost 4 bases, with 21 bases spanning the gap.

On this clone: Other DNA sequences in this sample translate to the same CDR3. J is TRBJ2-1 and V is TRBV27; D remains unclear. This CDR3 comprises 13 residues. V lost 2 bases and J 2 bases, leaving 4 bases between the germline ends. Per germline, CDR1 MNHEY and CDR2 SMNVEV (reference sequence). CDR3 nucleotides: TGTGCCAGCAGTTTAGTTCCCTACAATGAGCAGTTCTTC. This gives the protein CASSLVPYNEQFF.

The CDR3 region has the DNA TGCGCCAGCAGCTCTACCATAGCGGGAGGGGGCACAGATACGCAGTATTTT. It yields the protein CASSSTIAGGGTDTQYF. This rearrangement joins TRBV5-1 to TRBJ2-3; 11 bases fit TRBD2. CDR3 length: 17 residues. The trim removed 3 bases at V and 1 base at J, leaving 7 bases unmatched. CDR1 SGHRS and CDR2 YFSETQ come from the germline V gene.

The V gene is TRBV6-5, the J gene TRBJ2-7; TRBD1 matches 8 bases. Trimming at V came to 0 bases and at J to 2 bases, leaving 3 bases not matched to a gene. The CDR3 loop spans 15 amino acids. CDR1 MNHEY and CDR2 SVGAGI come from the germline V gene. The CDR3 nucleotides are TGTGCCAGCAGTTACTCTCCGGACAGGGCCTACGAGCAGTACTTC. Its translation is CASSYSPDRAYEQYF.

This clone was observed once. J is TRBJ2-5 and V is TRBV7-2; maybe TRBD2 (6 bases). The CDR3 totals 17 residues. Germline assignment: CDR1 SGHTA and CDR2 FQGNSA. V was trimmed by 5 bases and J by 1 base, leaving 20 bases between them. Here the CDR3 reads CASSPVLRLATQETQYF. The CDR3 coding sequence is TGTGCCAGCAGCCCAGTCCTTCGGCTAGCGACCCAAGAGACCCAGTACTTC.

The table lists this clone with a count of one. This rearrangement joins TRBV6-6 to TRBJ2-7; D is perhaps TRBD1 (5 bases). The length of the CDR3 is 13 residues. Germline CDR1 is MNHNY and CDR2 is SVGAGI (reference sequence). The V gene lost 9 bases and the J gene lost 0 bases, with 12 bases spanning the gap. The CDR3, as DNA: TGTGCCAGTTCGGACACCTCCTCCTACGAGCAGTACTTC. This encodes CASSDTSSYEQYF.

The chain couples TRBV27 to TRBJ2-7; D might be TRBD1 or TRBD2, each matching 5 bases. Trimming took off 10 bases at V and 3 bases at J, with 16 bases between the two ends. CDR3 length: 13 residues. Germline CDR1 is MNHEY and CDR2 is SMNVEV (reference sequence). CDR3 DNA sequence: TGTGCCACCAGCGGAATGGGGGTCTACGAGCAGTACTTC. It specifies CATSGMGVYEQYF.

This clone has a single count. This chain links TRBV10-3 with TRBJ1-1, with 7 bases matching TRBD1. The CDR3 sequence is 16 residues long. The germline V gene encodes CDR1 ENHRY and CDR2 SYGVKD. The ends lost 2 bases at V and 4 bases at J; junction bases unmatched: 10. The CDR3 sequence: CAISEKIAGGSTEAFF. CDR3 bases: TGTGCCATCAGTGAGAAGATCGCAGGGGGTTCCACTGAAGCTTTCTTT.

The CDR3 DNA sequence: TGTGCCAGCACAGTATACCCCTACAATGAGCAGTTCTTC. Translation gives CASTVYPYNEQFF. The chain joins TRBV6-5 to TRBJ2-1; D ambiguous. Germline CDR1 MNHEY, CDR2 SVGAGI. The CDR3 loop spans 13 amino acids. The V end lost 7 bases, the J end lost 2 bases, and 9 bases lay between the germline ends.

This clone was observed once. The chain couples TRBV27 to TRBJ2-5, with TRBD2 identical over 9 bases. Germline V gene sequence: CDR1 MNHEY, CDR2 SMNVEV (reference sequence). This CDR3 contains 20 residues. V trimming: 3 bases; J trimming: 4 bases; junction bases outside the gene matches: 21. The CDR3 coding sequence is TGTGCCAGCAGTTTTTTTGGAACTGCGGCGGGGCGGGAGGGTCCAGAGACCCAGTACTTC. As protein: CASSFFGTAAGREGPETQYF.

The chain carries TRBV27 and TRBJ1-1; D call uncertain. This CDR3 contains 14 residues. Germline V gene sequence: CDR1 MNHEY, CDR2 SMNVEV (reference sequence). The V end lost 2 bases, the J end lost 5 bases, and 12 bases lay between the germline ends. The CDR3 protein is CASSLIGAVTEAFF. CDR3 DNA: TGTGCCAGCAGTTTAATTGGAGCGGTGACTGAAGCTTTCTTT.

This sequence joins TRBV7-8 and TRBJ1-5, with TRBD1 matching 9 bases. Germline CDR1 and CDR2: SGHVS and FQNEAQ. V was pared by 2 bases and J by 0 bases, with 14 bases of the junction left unmatched. This CDR3 has 20 residues. DNA of the CDR3: TGTGCCAGCAGCTTAACCACCAGGACAGGGGAAGGTAGTAGCAATCAGCCCCAGCATTTT. It is translated as CASSLTTRTGEGSSNQPQHF.

The chain employs TRBV6-6 and TRBJ2-1; 14 nucleotides match TRBD2. This CDR3 is built from 14 residues. From germline, CDR1 is MNHNY and CDR2 SVGAGI (reference sequence). V shed 7 bases, J shed 8 bases, and the junction held 4 bases outside the gene matches. Here the CDR3 reads CASTPGLAGDEQFF. DNA of the CDR3: TGTGCCAGCACCCCGGGACTAGCGGGAGATGAGCAGTTCTTC.

The genes are TRBV23-1 and TRBJ1-6; D not resolved. TRBV23-1 is an ORF, with its function uncertain. The CDR3 is made up of 12 amino acids. V lost 2 bases and J lost 14, with 10 bases in between. CDR3 nucleotides: TGCGCCAGCAGTCAAAGGACCTTTGCCCTCCACTTT. Protein product: CASSQRTFALHF.

This chain joins TRBV19 and TRBJ2-3; 10 bases are a match to TRBD2. Per germline, CDR1 LNHDA and CDR2 SQIVND (reference sequence). V dropped 1 base and J dropped 5; count of bases not matched to a gene: 9. The CDR3 runs to 17 residues. CDR3 sequence: CASSIAALAGEGDTQYF. The CDR3 DNA follows: TGTGCCAGTAGTATAGCAGCGCTAGCGGGAGAGGGAGATACGCAGTATTTT. The whole variable domain, remainder taken from reference TRBV19 and TRBJ2-3, is DGGITQSPKYLFRKEGQNVTLSCEQNLNHDAMYWYRQDPGQGLRLIYYSQIVNDFQKGDIAEGYSVSREKKESFPLTVTSAQKNPTAFYLCASSIAALAGEGDTQYFGPGTRLTVL.

This clone appeared a single time. The V call is TRBV2, the J call TRBJ2-1, with TRBD2 matching over 9 bases. Germline assignment: CDR1 SNHLY and CDR2 FYNNEI. The CDR3 has 16 residues. The J segment lost 5 bases and the V segment lost 3 bases, leaving 8 bases of the junction unmatched. In DNA, the CDR3 is TGTGCCAGCAGTGATCCCCCCGCGGGGGGGCACAATGAGCAGTTCTTC. Translation gives CASSDPPAGGHNEQFF. The full variable domain, its missing parts supplied by reference TRBV2 and TRBJ2-1, is EPEVTQTPSHQVTQMGQEVILRCVPISNHLYFYWYRQILGQKVEFLVSFYNNEISEKSEIFDDQFSVERPDGSNFTLKIRSTKLEDSAMYFCASSDPPAGGHNEQFFGPGTRLTVL.

This chain connects TRBV20-1 to TRBJ1-1; D gene uncertain. The germline gives CDR1 DFQATT, CDR2 SNEGSKA (reference sequence). The CDR3 contains 9 residues. V lost 0 bases and J 9 bases, leaving 2 bases between the germline ends. CDR3 in DNA: TGCAGTGCTAGAGATAAAGCTTTCTTT. This translates into CSARDKAFF.

The J gene is TRBJ2-5, the V gene TRBV9; 12 positions match TRBD2. The germline V gene encodes CDR1 SGDLS and CDR2 YYNGEE. The V gene end was trimmed by 2 bases and the J gene end by 4 bases; junction bases not matched to a gene: 3. The CDR3 contains 15 residues. CDR3 protein: CASSVLAGGTETQYF. For the CDR3, the DNA is TGTGCCAGCAGCGTCCTAGCGGGGGGGACAGAGACCCAGTACTTC.

This chain uses TRBV5-4 with TRBJ2-5, with a possible D match to TRBD2 (5 bases). The CDR3 has 14 residues. Per the germline V gene, CDR1 is SGHNT and CDR2 is YYREEE (reference sequence). Trimming stripped 5 bases from V and 3 bases from J, with 14 bases between. In nucleotides, the CDR3 is TGTGCCAGCAGAGTGAGGGCAGATGAAGAGACCCAGTACTTC. Its translation is CASRVRADEETQYF.

The chain's CDR3 is CASSDFGPTYEQYF. For the CDR3, the DNA is TGTGCCAGCAGTGACTTTGGGCCTACCTACGAGCAGTACTTC. The chain carries TRBV6-6 and TRBJ2-7, with unresolved D. The CDR3 spans 14 residues. Germline V lookup: CDR1 MNHNY, CDR2 SVGAGI (reference sequence). Trimming left V 5 bases short and J 2 bases short, with 13 bases between.

This clone was detected only once. V gene TRBV16 combines with J gene TRBJ2-7; D might be TRBD2 (5 bases). The V and J ends lost 0 bases and 4 bases respectively, with 13 bases between them. CDR1 and CDR2 from the germline V gene are KGHSY and FQNENV. The CDR3 is made up of 15 amino acids. CDR3 sequence: CASSQSGVPSYEQYF. As DNA, the CDR3 is TGTGCCAGCAGCCAATCGGGAGTACCCTCTTACGAGCAGTACTTC.

This clone occurred once. The chain couples TRBV15 to TRBJ1-5, with 11 nucleotides matching TRBD1. V gave up 4 bases and J gave up 3 bases; unmatched junction bases: 2. Germline-derived CDR1 and CDR2 are LNHNV and YYDKDF (reference sequence). The length of the CDR3 is 15 residues. This chain's CDR3 is CATSKDRGLNQPQHF. The DNA for the CDR3 is TGTGCCACCAGCAAGGACAGGGGGCTCAATCAGCCCCAGCATTTT.

To note about this clone: Within the sample, other DNA sequences also encode this same CDR3. V is TRBV4-1 and J is TRBJ2-7, with 7 bases that match TRBD1. Trimming took 3 bases from V and 1 from J; bases not matched to a gene: 9. The germline V gene has CDR1 MGHRA and CDR2 YSYEKL. The CDR3 consists of 16 residues. The CDR3 region has the DNA TGCGCCAGCAGCCATAGAGCAGGGGGTTCTTCCTACGAGCAGTACTTC. It yields the protein CASSHRAGGSSYEQYF.

This clone was picked up a small number of times. Other DNA sequences of this sample code for an identical CDR3. This chain joins TRBV2 and TRBJ2-7, with TRBD2 matching 7 bases. Germline values: CDR1 SNHLY, CDR2 FYNNEI. The CDR3 is made up of 12 amino acids. The V and J ends lost 8 bases and 0 bases, in that order; junction bases with no gene match: 1. The CDR3 sequence: CASRLASYEQYF. CDR3 nucleotide sequence: TGTGCCAGCCGACTAGCCTCCTACGAGCAGTACTTC.

The chain links TRBV7-9 to TRBJ2-5; D gene ambiguous. Deletions cut 5 bases from V and 1 base from J, with 17 bases between. CDR1 and CDR2 (germline): SEHNR, FQNEAQ (reference sequence). The CDR3 spans 16 residues. The CDR3, as DNA: TGTGCCAGCAGCCACACGGTCCATAAAGGCCAAGAGACCCAGTACTTC. This codes for CASSHTVHKGQETQYF.

The gene calls are TRBV5-4 and TRBJ2-3; TRBD2 is a possible D gene (5 bases). The germline V gene encodes CDR1 SGHNT and CDR2 YYREEE (reference sequence). Trimming pared 9 bases from V and 1 base from J, leaving 18 bases between. The CDR3 is 15 residues long. CDR3 bases: TGTGCCATCCCATCGTCCGGGAAGGGCACAGATACGCAGTATTTT. This gives the protein CAIPSSGKGTDTQYF.

The chain has TRBV4-3 and TRBJ1-1, with D maybe TRBD1 (6 bases). CDR3 length: 15 residues. V shed 0 bases and J shed 1 base, with 9 bases lying between them. From germline, CDR1 is LGHNA and CDR2 YSLEER. CDR3 amino acids: CASSQDTGTNTEAFF. Here the CDR3 DNA reads TGCGCCAGCAGCCAAGATACAGGGACGAACACTGAAGCTTTCTTT.

V and J are TRBV29-1 and TRBJ2-7; D possibly corresponds to TRBD1 (5 bases). V lost 0 bases and J 2 bases, leaving 14 bases between the germline ends. Per germline, CDR1 SQVTM and CDR2 ANQGSEA. This CDR3 has 15 residues. The CDR3 is CSVEDLQGSPYEQYF. CDR3 nucleotide sequence: TGCAGCGTTGAAGATCTGCAGGGTTCTCCCTACGAGCAGTACTTC.

The CDR3 reads CASSLASRGAYNEQFF. CDR3 nucleotides: TGTGCCAGCAGCTTAGCGAGCAGGGGGGCCTACAATGAGCAGTTCTTC. The V call is TRBV7-6, the J call TRBJ2-1; maybe TRBD1 (7 bases). V lost 0 bases and J 2 bases, leaving 11 bases between the germline ends. Germline values: CDR1 SGHVS, CDR2 FNYEAQ. CDR3 length: 16 amino acids.